Following are 20 T cell receptor beta chains from one sample sequenced in a study of control samples from healthy donors and cancer patients. The data were produced by immunoSEQ multiplex PCR, yet TCRdb's version contains in-frame clones alone and is incomplete. The sample contains 80,000 to 100,000 clones, around three quarters of which appear only once. The material sequenced was blood. Every receptor here comes from a woman in her thirties in good health.

The gene calls are TRBV6-1 and TRBJ1-2, with D perhaps matching TRBD1 (5 bases). CDR1 and CDR2 (germline): MNHNS, SASEGT. The CDR3 is 15 amino acids. V lost 0 bases and J lost 3, with 11 bases in between. Here the CDR3 reads CASSEARQTYYGYTF. Written as DNA, the CDR3 is TGTGCCAGCAGTGAAGCCCGACAGACCTACTATGGCTACACCTTC.

The V gene is TRBV18, the J gene TRBJ1-1; 7 nucleotides line up with TRBD1. The CDR3 contains 14 residues. Trimming removed 6 bases from V and 2 bases from J; junction bases left unmatched: 6. Per the germline V gene, CDR1 is KGHSH and CDR2 is LQKENI. CDR3 coding DNA: TGTGCCAGCTCCTTTGGAGGGGGCAACACTGAAGCTTTCTTT. It is translated as CASSFGGGNTEAFF.

This clone was counted between two and nine times. The CDR3 loop reads CATSSRGQNYGYTF. The DNA for the CDR3 is TGTGCCACATCGAGCAGGGGGCAAAACTATGGCTACACCTTC. This chain uses TRBV6-8 with TRBJ1-2; 8 nucleotides line up with TRBD1. V dropped 10 bases and J dropped 2; count of bases not matched to a gene: 9. CDR3 length: 14 amino acids. Germline V gene data show CDR1 as MNHGY and CDR2 as SAAAGT.

V and J are TRBV6-5 and TRBJ1-2, with D possibly being TRBD1 (6 bases). The CDR3 spans 13 residues. Germline V gene data show CDR1 as MNHEY and CDR2 as SVGAGI. Trimming pared 4 bases from V and 3 bases from J, leaving 9 bases between. The CDR3 DNA reads TGTGCCAGCAGTTGGACAGAAGACTATGGCTACACCTTC. Residues: CASSWTEDYGYTF.

The gene calls are TRBV6-1 and TRBJ1-6; no clear D gene. Germline assignment: CDR1 MNHNS and CDR2 SASEGT. This CDR3 contains 13 residues. The germline V and J ends were trimmed by 2 bases and 8 bases, with 7 bases remaining between them. The CDR3 DNA reads as TGTGCCAGCAGTGAACGGAGGTATTCACCCCTCCACTTT. Its translation: CASSERRYSPLHF.

Remarks on this clone: Within the sample, other DNA sequences also encode this same CDR3. The chain employs TRBV5-5 and TRBJ2-5; D remains ambiguous. The germline gives CDR1 SGHKS, CDR2 YYEKEE (reference sequence). The CDR3 has 11 residues. The V end lost 0 bases, the J end lost 5 bases, and 2 bases lay between the germline ends. Here the CDR3 DNA reads TGTGCCAGCAGCTTGGTGGAGACCCAGTACTTC. Translating gives CASSLVETQYF.

This clone came up a few times. J is TRBJ1-1 and V is TRBV25-1; no firm D call. V was cut by 10 bases and J by 0 bases, with 15 bases left in between. The germline V gene has CDR1 MGHDK and CDR2 SYGVNS. CDR3 size: 14 residues. The CDR3 coding sequence is TGTGCCACCATTCTAGACGGAATGAACACTGAAGCTTTCTTT. Encoded protein: CATILDGMNTEAFF.

This clone came up once. The CDR3 DNA is TGTGCCAGCCTTACCCGGGGGGGAGGTTCTTTCTTT. Translated: CASLTRGGGSFF. The V gene is TRBV11-3, the J gene TRBJ1-1, with D perhaps matching TRBD1 (5 bases). The germline V and J ends were trimmed by 8 bases and 12 bases, with 19 bases remaining between them. The CDR3 runs 12 residues. Germline V gene data show CDR1 as SGHNT and CDR2 as YENEEA.

The chain employs TRBV18 and TRBJ1-5; 10 nucleotides match TRBD1. There are 17 residues in the CDR3. Germline V gives CDR1 KGHSH, CDR2 LQKENI. Losses at the gene ends were 5 bases for V and 5 bases for J; bases not matched to a gene: 12. CDR3 in DNA: TGTGCCAGCTCATCTCTCGGGACAGGGGTCGGTGATCAGCCCCAGCATTTT. Translation: CASSSLGTGVGDQPQHF. Using reference TRBV18 and TRBJ1-5 for the parts outside the CDR3, the full variable domain is NAGVMQNPRHLVRRRGQEARLRCSPMKGHSHVYWYRQLPEEGLKFMVYLQKENIIDESGMPKERFSAEFPKEGPSILRIQQVVRGDSAAYFCASSSLGTGVGDQPQHFGDGTRLSIL.

The chain carries TRBV5-1 and TRBJ2-2; unclear D gene. V lost 0 bases and J 6 bases, leaving 6 bases between the germline ends. The CDR3 sequence is 13 residues long. CDR1 and CDR2 from the germline V gene are SGHRS and YFSETQ. CDR3 nucleotide sequence: TGCGCCAGCAGCTTGGTCCAGGCCGGGGAGCTGTTTTTT. It specifies CASSLVQAGELFF.

This clone was counted once. The rearrangement joins TRBV2 to TRBJ2-3; TRBD2 is a possible D gene (6 bases). V was trimmed by 4 bases and J by 1 base, leaving 9 bases between them. The CDR3 extends over 14 amino acids. Germline lookup yields CDR1 SNHLY and CDR2 FYNNEI. CDR3 in DNA: TGTGCCAGCAGTGTGGAGGGGCGCACAGATACGCAGTATTTT. The encoded protein is CASSVEGRTDTQYF.

The V call is TRBV3-1 (or the pseudogene TRBV3-2), the J call TRBJ2-7, with TRBD1 matching over 9 bases. V was clipped by 0 bases and J by 3 bases; unmatched bases: 6. The CDR3 is 16 amino acids. CDR1 and CDR2 (germline): LGHDT, YNNKEL (reference sequence). The CDR3 nucleotides read TGTGCCAGCAGCCAAGATAGGACAGGGGCGAGCTACGAGCAGTACTTC. Its translation is CASSQDRTGASYEQYF.

The DNA for the CDR3 is TGTGCCAGCAGTTTTGCCCCGCGAAATGGCTACACCTTC. Protein: CASSFAPRNGYTF. The chain joins TRBV12-3 or TRBV12-4 to TRBJ1-2; D not certain. With 3 bases removed from V and 6 bases from J, the gap between germline ends came to 11 bases. The CDR3 contains 13 residues.

The rearrangement uses TRBV5-1 and TRBJ1-2; D may be TRBD1 (6 bases). This CDR3 comprises 14 residues. The V end was cut by 4 bases, the J end by 6 bases, with 16 bases between. Germline V gene lookup returns CDR1 SGHRS and CDR2 YFSETQ. The CDR3 nucleotides read TGCGCCAGCAGCCAGACAGGATTTGAGAATGGCTACACCTTC. Its protein product is CASSQTGFENGYTF.

V is TRBV6-5 and J is TRBJ2-5, with 7 bases fitting TRBD1. CDR3 length: 14 residues. Germline loops: CDR1 MNHEY, CDR2 SVGAGI. J lost 3 bases, V lost 7 bases, and 8 bases had no gene match. The CDR3 loop reads CASTLGGQKETQYF. The CDR3 DNA reads TGTGCCAGCACCTTAGGGGGACAGAAAGAGACCCAGTACTTC.

This chain links TRBV18 with TRBJ2-7, with D unclear. The CDR3 loop spans 13 amino acids. Trimming shortened V by 5 bases and J by 3 bases, and 11 bases separated the two germline ends. Germline V gives CDR1 KGHSH, CDR2 LQKENI. CDR3: CASSSMTRYEQYF. The DNA of the CDR3 is TGTGCCAGCTCATCGATGACCCGCTACGAGCAGTACTTC.

This sequence joins TRBV6-6 and TRBJ1-2, with 10 positions matching TRBD1. Per germline, CDR1 MNHNY and CDR2 SVGAGI (reference sequence). This CDR3 is 16 amino acids long. V lost 5 bases to trimming and J lost 4 bases; unmatched junction nucleotides: 10. Here the CDR3 DNA reads TGTGCCAGCAGTCAGTCAGCCGGACAGGGGGTCTATGGCTACACCTTC. Protein product: CASSQSAGQGVYGYTF.

The chain is built from TRBV14 and TRBJ2-1; D remains ambiguous. With 2 bases removed from V and 6 bases from J, the gap between germline ends came to 8 bases. Germline assignment: CDR1 SGHDN and CDR2 FVKESK. This CDR3 contains 13 residues. The CDR3: CASSQWPVNEQFF. The CDR3 bases are TGTGCCAGCAGCCAATGGCCTGTCAATGAGCAGTTCTTC.

J is TRBJ1-1 and V is TRBV6-2 or TRBV6-3; no clear D gene. Trimming took off 2 bases at V and 5 bases at J, with 15 bases between the two ends. The CDR3 runs 15 residues. Germline V gene lookup returns CDR1 MNHEY and CDR2 SVGEGT. CDR3: CASSYGEERATEAFF. The CDR3 coding sequence is TGTGCCAGCAGTTACGGGGAGGAGAGGGCTACTGAAGCTTTCTTT.

V gene TRBV3-1 (or the pseudogene TRBV3-2) combines with J gene TRBJ2-1, with 7 bases aligning to TRBD2. The V and J ends lost 1 base and 6 bases, in that order; junction bases with no gene match: 9. The CDR3 is made up of 16 amino acids. CDR1 is LGHDT, CDR2 YNNKEL, per germline (reference sequence). For the CDR3, the DNA is TGTGCCAGCAGCCAAGGTAGAGGAGCGGGGTTCAATGAGCAGTTCTTC. As protein: CASSQGRGAGFNEQFF.